This T cell receptor beta chain was retrieved from a study of preoperative IRX-2 immunotherapy in early breast cancer. CDR3 length equals 15 residues. In germline, CDR1 is LNHDA, CDR2 SQIVND (reference sequence). With V trimmed by 5 bases and J by 4 bases, 8 bases remained unmatched. This clone was observed a few times. Treatment indicated: preoperative locoregional IRX-2 cytokine immunotherapy. Assay: immunoSEQ multiplex PCR; the TCRdb copy retains only in-frame clones and omits some. The sample includes roughly 5,300 clones, approximately 71% of them seen just once. This specimen was tumor tissue, taken before IRX-2 immunotherapy. The gene calls are TRBV19 and TRBJ1-1; 9 bases are a match to TRBD1. This TCR was sampled from a human donor with breast cancer. CDR3 sequence (DNA): TGTGCCAGTAGTCGTCCCGGGACAGGGAGCACTGAAGCTTTCTTT. Its translation is CASSRPGTGSTEAFF.